These T cell receptor beta chains were read from a single sample in a study of cytomegalovirus exposure and HLA in healthy donors. Libraries were prepared by immunoSEQ multiplex PCR; TCRdb keeps only in-frame clonotypes and omits some of them. Altogether about 180,000 clones are present, approximately 81% being singletons, with the ten largest covering 2.4%. The sequenced sample consisted of PBMCs. The receptors come from a male donor in good health and CMV-seronegative. Each CDR3 is given with its conserved first and last residue. A D gene is named only where the DNA matches it firmly. The listing skips clone size in some rows; elsewhere it reads once, few, many or a size class.

clone size | J gene | V gene | D gene | CDR3 protein | CDR3 DNA
. | TRBJ2-7 | TRBV27 | . | CASGGPNDEQYF | TGTGCCAGCGGTGGGCCCAACGACGAGCAGTACTTC
. | TRBJ2-4 | TRBV29-1 | . | CSVEALRAKNIQYF | TGCAGCGTTGAAGCTCTGCGTGCCAAAAACATTCAGTACTTC
few | TRBJ1-4 | TRBV5-3 | . | CARRARKNEKLFF | TGTGCCAGGCGGGCCAGGAAGAATGAAAAACTGTTTTTT
. | TRBJ1-2 | TRBV5-4 | TRBD1 | CASSKDPLIQGKNSTF | TGTGCCAGCAGCAAAGACCCCTTAATACAGGGGAAAAACAGCACCTTC
few | TRBJ1-2 | TRBV19 | . | CASSILGLYGYTF | TGTGCCAGTAGTATATTGGGGCTCTATGGCTACACCTTC
once | TRBJ2-5 | TRBV19 | TRBD1 | CASSQTGEQTQYF | TGTGCCAGTAGTCAGACAGGGGAACAGACCCAGTACTTC
. | TRBJ1-2 | TRBV5-1 | . | CASSRDRGAQNYGYTF | TGCGCCAGCAGCCGGGACCGGGGGGCCCAAAACTATGGCTACACCTTC
. | TRBJ2-3 | TRBV19 | . | CASLGSSRTDTQYF | TGTGCCAGCTTGGGGAGTAGTCGCACAGATACGCAGTATTTT
. | TRBJ2-5 | TRBV29-1 | . | CSVEVFQETQYF | TGCAGCGTTGAAGTCTTCCAAGAGACCCAGTACTTC
. | TRBJ2-3 | TRBV13 | TRBD2 | CASSSLAGAGTDTQYF | TGTGCCAGCAGCTCGCTAGCGGGAGCTGGCACAGATACGCAGTATTTT
. | TRBJ2-7 | TRBV4-2 | TRBD2 | CASSRQRGEIYEQYF | TGTGCCAGCAGCCGGCAGCGGGGGGAGATCTACGAGCAGTACTTC
. | TRBJ2-2 | TRBV5-1 | TRBD1 | CASSLQGADTGELFF | TGCGCCAGCAGCTTACAGGGGGCGGACACCGGGGAGCTGTTTTTT
. | TRBJ2-5 | TRBV30 | TRBD1 | CAWTPGTGVQETQYF | TGTGCCTGGACTCCCGGGACAGGGGTTCAAGAGACCCAGTACTTC